Listed here are 3 T cell receptor beta chains from one sample, sequenced in a study of blood T cell repertoires in COVID-19. Only in-frame clones appear in the TCRdb table, and some are missing; sequencing was by immunoSEQ multiplex PCR. This table has approximately 110,000 clones, around three quarters appearing once. Sample: peripheral blood. These receptors were obtained from a human donor in a cohort sampled during active or convalescent COVID-19.

The J gene is TRBJ2-5, the V gene TRBV9; 9 nucleotides line up with TRBD2. Per germline, CDR1 SGDLS and CDR2 YYNGEE. Unmatched junction bases numbered 5, after V lost 0 bases and J lost 2 bases. The CDR3 spans 16 residues. The CDR3 protein is CASSVATAGGQETQYF. The CDR3 DNA reads TGTGCCAGCAGCGTAGCTACGGCGGGGGGGCAAGAGACCCAGTACTTC.

DNA of the CDR3: TGTGCCAGCAGCTTGGTGACAGGGGTACTTCGGGAGCAGTTCTTC. It encodes CASSLVTGVLREQFF. The V gene is TRBV5-8, the J gene TRBJ2-1, with TRBD1 matching 8 bases. Germline-derived CDR1 and CDR2 are SGHTS and YDEGEE. The CDR3 has 15 amino acids. V shed 0 bases, J shed 10 bases, and the junction held 9 bases outside the gene matches.

The chain combines TRBV2 with TRBJ1-4; D unresolved. V was shortened by 10 bases and J by 5 bases, with 14 bases between the two germline ends. CDR1 and CDR2 from the germline V gene are SNHLY and FYNNEI. This CDR3 has 13 residues. The CDR3 protein is CANQRESNEKLFF. As DNA, the CDR3 is TGTGCCAACCAGAGGGAGTCGAATGAAAAACTGTTTTTT.